This T cell receptor beta chain was identified during a study of OX40 agonist ivuxolimab in advanced cancers. Study information: Six ivuxolimab dose levels, 0.01 to 10 mg/kg, were given intravenously every 2 weeks.

Notes on this clone: What it binds is unknown.

Patients with a history of autoimmune disease or on systemic immunosuppression were excluded. Findings and limits, study-wide: Circulating CD4+ and CD8+ T cells showed clonal expansion by week 6 at 0.1 to 3.0 mg/kg.

CDR1 is SGDLS and CDR2 is YYNGEE in the germline V gene. The CDR3 length is 15 residues. V lost 4 bases and J lost 0; bases outside the gene matches: 3. Here immunoSEQ multiplex PCR was the method, and the copy in TCRdb shows in-frame clones only, minus some. Seen here are 35,000 to 40,000 clones, roughly 80% observed once, and the top ten hold approximately 22%. The starting material was CD4+ or CD8+ T cells sorted from blood, obtained in a trial of the OX40 agonist ivuxolimab. This clonotype was obtained from an adult with an advanced solid tumor such as melanoma, head and neck, liver or kidney cancer. V is TRBV9 and J is TRBJ2-3; 9 nucleotides line up with TRBD2. CDR3: CASSLSGGSTDTQYF. For the CDR3, the DNA is TGTGCCAGCAGCCTTAGCGGGGGCAGCACAGATACGCAGTATTTT.